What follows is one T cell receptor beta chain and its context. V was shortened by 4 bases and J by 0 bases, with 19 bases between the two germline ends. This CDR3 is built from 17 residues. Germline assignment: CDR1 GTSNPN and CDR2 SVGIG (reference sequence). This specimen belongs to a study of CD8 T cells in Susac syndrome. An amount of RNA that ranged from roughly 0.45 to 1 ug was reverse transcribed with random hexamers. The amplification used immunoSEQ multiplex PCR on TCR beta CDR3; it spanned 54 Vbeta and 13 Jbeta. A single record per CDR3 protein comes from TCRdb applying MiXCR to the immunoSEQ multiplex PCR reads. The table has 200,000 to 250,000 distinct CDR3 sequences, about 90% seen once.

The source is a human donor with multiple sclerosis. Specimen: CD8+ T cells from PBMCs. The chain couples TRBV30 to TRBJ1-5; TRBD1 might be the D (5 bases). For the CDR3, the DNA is TGTGCCTGGATATCTATCGGGGCCCACCTTAGCAATCAGCCCCAGCATTTT. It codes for CAWISIGAHLSNQPQHF.